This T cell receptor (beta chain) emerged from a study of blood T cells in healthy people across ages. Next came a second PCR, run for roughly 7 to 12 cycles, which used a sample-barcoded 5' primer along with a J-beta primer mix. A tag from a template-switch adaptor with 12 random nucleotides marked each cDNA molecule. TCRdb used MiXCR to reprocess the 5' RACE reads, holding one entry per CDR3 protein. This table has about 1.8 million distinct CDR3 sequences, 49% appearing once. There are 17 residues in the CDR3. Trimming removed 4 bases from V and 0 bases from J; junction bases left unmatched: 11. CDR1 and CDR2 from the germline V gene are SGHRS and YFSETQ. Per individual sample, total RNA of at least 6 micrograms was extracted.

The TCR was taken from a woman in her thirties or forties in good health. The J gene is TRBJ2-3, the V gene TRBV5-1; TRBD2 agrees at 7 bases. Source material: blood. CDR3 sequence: CASSPIQRGGSTDTQYF. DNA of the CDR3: TGCGCCAGCAGCCCCATCCAGCGGGGCGGGAGCACAGATACGCAGTATTTT.